This T cell receptor (beta chain) came from a study of CD8 T cells in Susac syndrome. After extraction with the RNeasy kit, 0.5 to 1 ug of the RNA was reverse transcribed using random hexamers. Amplification of TCR beta CDR3 spanned 54 Vbeta and 13 Jbeta via immunoSEQ multiplex PCR. TCRdb ran MiXCR on the immunoSEQ multiplex PCR reads and lists one entry per CDR3 protein. The sample records under 20,000 distinct CDR3 sequences, roughly 95% being singletons. V lost 6 bases to trimming and J lost 0 bases, with 15 bases between them. CDR3 length: 16 residues. The germline CDR1 and CDR2 sequences are SGHVS and FNYEAQ. From blood CD8+ and CD4+ T cells, TCR beta sequences were generated.

The TCR was taken from a human donor in good health. The chain has TRBV7-6 and TRBJ2-1; D tentatively fits TRBD1 or TRBD2 (6 bases each). Input material: CD8+ T cells from PBMCs. DNA of the CDR3: TGTGCCAGCAGTCAAAAAGGGGGGTACTCCTACAATGAGCAGTTCTTC. As protein: CASSQKGGYSYNEQFF.